Listed below are T cell receptor beta chains from one sample, sequenced in a study of OX40 agonist ivuxolimab in advanced cancers. Sequencing was performed with immunoSEQ multiplex PCR; in TCRdb, only in-frame clones are kept and a portion is missing. Among fewer than 70,000 clones listed, 90% to 95% were seen once. The sequenced sample was CD4+ or CD8+ T cells sorted from blood, obtained in a trial of the OX40 agonist ivuxolimab. The origin of the receptors is an adult with an advanced solid tumor such as melanoma, head and neck, liver or kidney cancer. The conserved cysteine and the conserved F or W are not part of the CDR3 here. The order of the fields is J gene, D gene, V gene, CDR3 protein. The D gene is left open where the match is weak.

j_gene: TRBJ2-2; d_gene: -; v_gene: TRBV7-6; CDR3aa: ASSSTGMANTGELF
j_gene: TRBJ1-4; d_gene: -; v_gene: TRBV6-8; CDR3aa: ASSFRVCNEKLF
j_gene: TRBJ1-3; d_gene: -; v_gene: TRBV4-3; CDR3aa: ASSQDPVPGATIY
j_gene: TRBJ1-2; d_gene: -; v_gene: TRBV7-9; CDR3aa: ASSLAPVMGYT
j_gene: TRBJ2-1; d_gene: -; v_gene: TRBV27; CDR3aa: ASSLVAVQKVNEQF
j_gene: TRBJ1-1; d_gene: -; v_gene: TRBV25-1; CDR3aa: ASSDLRDGNTEAF
j_gene: TRBJ1-5; d_gene: -; v_gene: TRBV4-1; CDR3aa: ASSQVGSSNQPQH
j_gene: TRBJ1-1; d_gene: -; v_gene: TRBV18; CDR3aa: ASSPRGDTEAF
j_gene: TRBJ2-7; d_gene: TRBD1; v_gene: TRBV6-1; CDR3aa: ASSEESTGPYEQY
j_gene: TRBJ2-3; d_gene: TRBD1; v_gene: TRBV19; CDR3aa: ASSPGQGPDTQY
j_gene: TRBJ2-2; d_gene: -; v_gene: TRBV11-3; CDR3aa: ASSFGSAGFNTGELF
j_gene: TRBJ2-7; d_gene: -; v_gene: TRBV9; CDR3aa: ASSVRRVGEQY
j_gene: TRBJ1-2; d_gene: TRBD1; v_gene: TRBV29-1; CDR3aa: SVTGTGSDYGYT
j_gene: TRBJ2-1; d_gene: TRBD2; v_gene: TRBV6-4; CDR3aa: ASSDSGLAGQRRF
j_gene: TRBJ2-3; d_gene: -; v_gene: TRBV27; CDR3aa: ASSFMGSTDTQY
j_gene: TRBJ2-5; d_gene: TRBD2; v_gene: TRBV5-1; CDR3aa: ASTSGGGPGETQY
j_gene: TRBJ1-2; d_gene: -; v_gene: TRBV7-8; CDR3aa: ASSPLQGLHYGYT
j_gene: TRBJ1-4; d_gene: TRBD1; v_gene: TRBV28; CDR3aa: ASTLSGTGNEKLF
j_gene: TRBJ1-2; d_gene: TRBD1; v_gene: TRBV29-1; CDR3aa: SVPTGGSYGYT
j_gene: TRBJ2-1; d_gene: TRBD2; v_gene: TRBV27; CDR3aa: ASSPSGAVINNEQF
j_gene: TRBJ1-2; d_gene: -; v_gene: TRBV30; CDR3aa: AWSVANYGYT
j_gene: TRBJ2-5; d_gene: -; v_gene: TRBV2; CDR3aa: ATNPQETTPAGTQY
j_gene: TRBJ2-7; d_gene: TRBD2; v_gene: TRBV25-1; CDR3aa: ASSGGSPYEQY
j_gene: TRBJ1-2; d_gene: TRBD1; v_gene: TRBV6-5; CDR3aa: ASSRDRLYGYT
j_gene: TRBJ2-2; d_gene: TRBD1; v_gene: TRBV4-1; CDR3aa: ASRGQPNTGELF
j_gene: TRBJ2-2; d_gene: TRBD2; v_gene: TRBV4-1; CDR3aa: ASSHGRGIAGELF
j_gene: TRBJ2-7; d_gene: TRBD2; v_gene: TRBV7-9; CDR3aa: ASRPGLAGDEY
j_gene: TRBJ2-7; d_gene: -; v_gene: TRBV4-3; CDR3aa: ASSQDLGAPSYEQY
j_gene: TRBJ2-1; d_gene: TRBD2; v_gene: TRBV2; CDR3aa: ASLKSWLAGEGSSYNEQF
j_gene: TRBJ2-3; d_gene: -; v_gene: TRBV25-1; CDR3aa: ASSELVGQNTDTQY
j_gene: TRBJ2-7; d_gene: TRBD2; v_gene: TRBV4-2; CDR3aa: ASSHWTSGNFYEQY
j_gene: TRBJ2-1; d_gene: -; v_gene: TRBV9; CDR3aa: ASSERPNEQF
j_gene: TRBJ2-7; d_gene: -; v_gene: TRBV19; CDR3aa: ASSPSSYEQY
j_gene: TRBJ2-1; d_gene: TRBD2; v_gene: TRBV19; CDR3aa: ASSRASGRGEQF
j_gene: TRBJ2-2; d_gene: -; v_gene: TRBV9; CDR3aa: ASSVGGGDTGELF
j_gene: TRBJ1-1; d_gene: TRBD1; v_gene: TRBV30; CDR3aa: AWSHGTGVDGF
j_gene: TRBJ2-7; d_gene: -; v_gene: TRBV13; CDR3aa: ASSLTSDRWLYEQY
j_gene: TRBJ2-3; d_gene: -; v_gene: TRBV6-5; CDR3aa: ASSYAGWSTDTQY
j_gene: TRBJ2-3; d_gene: TRBD2; v_gene: TRBV6-4; CDR3aa: ASSDGTSGTDTQY
j_gene: TRBJ2-7; d_gene: TRBD1; v_gene: TRBV29-1; CDR3aa: SVELGGPPYEQY
j_gene: TRBJ1-5; d_gene: -; v_gene: TRBV28; CDR3aa: ASSWDVQPQH
j_gene: TRBJ2-1; d_gene: -; v_gene: TRBV9; CDR3aa: ASSGRGGNEQF
j_gene: TRBJ2-1; d_gene: -; v_gene: TRBV14; CDR3aa: ASSQLYNEQF
j_gene: TRBJ1-4; d_gene: -; v_gene: TRBV27; CDR3aa: ASSENQGVNEKLF
j_gene: TRBJ2-2; d_gene: TRBD1; v_gene: TRBV27; CDR3aa: ASSWEGMDRMNTGELF
j_gene: TRBJ2-2; d_gene: TRBD2; v_gene: TRBV27; CDR3aa: ASSPHSGANTGELF